What follows describes a single TCR beta chain. The data derive from a study of blood T cell repertoires in COVID-19. Some clones are missing from TCRdb's copy, which holds only in-frame ones; the method was immunoSEQ multiplex PCR. The sample carries over 250,000 clones, over 75% recorded once. The length of the CDR3 is 14 residues. V was pared by 2 bases and J by 2 bases, with 7 bases between. Germline assignment: CDR1 SGDLS and CDR2 YYNGEE. The material sequenced was PBMCs or T cells enriched from blood (not recorded which). This sequence originates from a woman aged 25 to 39 who had recovered from COVID-19. V and J are TRBV9 and TRBJ2-2, with D possibly matching TRBD1 (5 bases). In nucleotides, the CDR3 is TGTGCCAGCAGCGTTACAGGTAACACCGGGGAGCTGTTTTTT. This encodes CASSVTGNTGELFF.